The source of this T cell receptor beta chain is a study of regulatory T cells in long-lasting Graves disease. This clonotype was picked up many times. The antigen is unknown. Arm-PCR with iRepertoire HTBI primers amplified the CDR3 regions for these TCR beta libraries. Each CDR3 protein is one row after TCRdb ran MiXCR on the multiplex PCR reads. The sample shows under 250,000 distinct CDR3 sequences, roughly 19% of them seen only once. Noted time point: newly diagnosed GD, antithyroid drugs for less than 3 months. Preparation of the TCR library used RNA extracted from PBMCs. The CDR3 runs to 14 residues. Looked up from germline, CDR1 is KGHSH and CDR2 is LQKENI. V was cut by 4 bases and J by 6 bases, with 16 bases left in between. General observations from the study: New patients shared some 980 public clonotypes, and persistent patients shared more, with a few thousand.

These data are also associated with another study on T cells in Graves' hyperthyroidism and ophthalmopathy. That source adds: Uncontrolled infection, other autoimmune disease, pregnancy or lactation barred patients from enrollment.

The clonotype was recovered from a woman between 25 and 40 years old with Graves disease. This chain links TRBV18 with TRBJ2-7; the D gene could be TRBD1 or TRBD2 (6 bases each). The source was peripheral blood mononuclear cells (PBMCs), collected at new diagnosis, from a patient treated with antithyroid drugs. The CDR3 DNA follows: TGTGCCAGCTCACAGGACGGGGGCCTAGGCGAGCAGTACTTC. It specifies CASSQDGGLGEQYF.